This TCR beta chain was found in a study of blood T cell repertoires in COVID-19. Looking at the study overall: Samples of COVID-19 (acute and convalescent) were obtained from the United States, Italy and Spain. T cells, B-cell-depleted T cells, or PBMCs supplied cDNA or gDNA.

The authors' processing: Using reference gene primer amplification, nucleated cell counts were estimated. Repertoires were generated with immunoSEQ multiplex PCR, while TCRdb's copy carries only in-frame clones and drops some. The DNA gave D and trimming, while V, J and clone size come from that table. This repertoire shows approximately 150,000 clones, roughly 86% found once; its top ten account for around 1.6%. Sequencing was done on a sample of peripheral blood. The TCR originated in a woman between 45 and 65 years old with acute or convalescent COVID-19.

The CDR3 reads CASSLSGVPSGNTIYF. The DNA of the CDR3 is TGTGCCAGCAGCCTTTCAGGGGTCCCCTCTGGAAACACCATATATTTT. V is TRBV3-1 (or the pseudogene TRBV3-2) and J is TRBJ1-3; tentatively, D is TRBD1 (6 bases). V lost 4 bases to trimming and J lost 0 bases, with 13 bases between them. Germline V gene sequence: CDR1 LGHDT, CDR2 YNNKEL (reference sequence). The CDR3 sequence is 16 residues long.